The 20 T cell receptor beta chains below were found in one sample sequenced in a study of blood T cell repertoires in COVID-19. This table comes from immunoSEQ multiplex PCR, and its TCRdb copy is limited to in-frame clones, with some not included. The profile shows 200,000 to 250,000 clones, roughly 89% of them singletons. Material for sequencing was peripheral blood. The source of these receptors is a man aged 55 to 70 who had recovered from COVID-19.

The rearrangement uses TRBV7-3 and TRBJ1-3; a possible D gene is TRBD1 (6 bases). CDR1 is SGHTA, CDR2 FQGTGA, per germline. V lost 6 bases and J 1 base, leaving 16 bases between the germline ends. The CDR3 sequence is 16 residues long. DNA of the CDR3: TGTGCCAGCAGTCCGGACACAGGGCCATCTGGAAACACCATATATTTT. Translated: CASSPDTGPSGNTIYF.

This clone has only one observation. The rearrangement links TRBV18 to TRBJ2-7; TRBD1 is a possible D gene (6 bases). CDR3 length: 15 residues. Trimming took off 6 bases at V and 4 bases at J, with 19 bases between the two ends. Per germline, CDR1 KGHSH and CDR2 LQKENI. The CDR3 loop is CASSPGGSLQYEQYF. The DNA of the CDR3 is TGTGCCAGCTCCCCTGGGGGCTCACTTCAGTACGAGCAGTACTTC.

The chain links TRBV2 to TRBJ2-3, with TRBD2 matching over 9 bases. Germline trimming cut 3 bases from V and 2 bases from J; bases unmatched to any gene: 9. This CDR3 has 17 amino acids. Germline CDR1 reads SNHLY; CDR2 reads FYNNEI. The DNA of the CDR3 is TGTGCCAGCAGTGATAGTTGGGCGGGGGGGGCCACAGATACGCAGTATTTT. This sequence encodes CASSDSWAGGATDTQYF.

The chain uses TRBV5-1 and TRBJ2-2; D may be TRBD2 (6 bases). Germline loops: CDR1 SGHRS, CDR2 YFSETQ. The CDR3 is 14 amino acids. Trimming stripped 0 bases from V and 4 bases from J, with 7 bases between. Here the CDR3 DNA reads TGCGCCAGCAGCTTGGTCGGGGGCACCGGGGAGCTGTTTTTT. Its protein is CASSLVGGTGELFF.

CDR3 protein: CASSRTTHPYEQYF. CDR3 sequence (DNA): TGTGCCAGCAGTCGGACAACTCACCCCTACGAGCAGTACTTC. The gene calls are TRBV27 and TRBJ2-7; possibly TRBD1 for D (5 bases). Germline V gives CDR1 MNHEY, CDR2 SMNVEV (reference sequence). The CDR3 consists of 14 residues. V was cut by 5 bases and J by 2 bases, with 13 bases left in between.

The chain combines TRBV5-1 with TRBJ2-1; 8 nucleotides match TRBD1. V dropped 4 bases and J dropped 7; count of bases not matched to a gene: 16. The CDR3 spans 17 residues. CDR1 is SGHRS and CDR2 is YFSETQ in the germline V gene. The CDR3 is CASSLGNQGAPGNEQFF. The CDR3 region has the DNA TGCGCCAGCAGCCTTGGTAACCAGGGGGCGCCCGGTAATGAGCAGTTCTTC. Based on the CDR3 plus reference TRBV5-1 and TRBJ2-1, the full variable domain is KAGVTQTPRYLIKTRGQQVTLSCSPISGHRSVSWYQQTPGQGLQFLFEYFSETQRNKGNFPGRFSGRQFSNSRSEMNVSTLELGDSALYLCASSLGNQGAPGNEQFFGPGTRLTVL.

The gene calls are TRBV7-6 and TRBJ2-3, with TRBD2 matching over 14 bases. The CDR3 spans 17 residues. V shed 1 base and J 6 bases; nucleotides not matched to a gene: 6. CDR1 and CDR2 from the germline V gene are SGHVS and FNYEAQ. The CDR3 spells CASSLGSGTSGGDTQYF. The CDR3 DNA reads TGTGCCAGCAGCTTAGGATCCGGGACTAGCGGGGGCGATACGCAGTATTTT. Full variable domain (outside the CDR3, taken from reference TRBV7-6 and TRBJ2-3): GAGVSQSPRYKVTKRGQDVALRCDPISGHVSLYWYRQALGQGPEFLTYFNYEAQQDKSGLPNDRFSAERPEGSISTLTIQRTEQRDSAMYRCASSLGSGTSGGDTQYFGPGTRLTVL.

V gene TRBV11-2 combines with J gene TRBJ1-3, with no clear D. Germline V CDR1 and CDR2: SGHAT, FQNNGV. The CDR3 length is 13 residues. Trimming left V 0 bases short and J 4 bases short, with 4 bases between. As DNA, the CDR3 is TGTGCCAGCAGCTTAGAGGCAGGAAACACCATATATTTT. This codes for CASSLEAGNTIYF.

This clone was seen just once. The gene calls are TRBV19 and TRBJ2-3; 12 positions match TRBD2. From germline, CDR1 is LNHDA and CDR2 SQIVND (reference sequence). V was clipped by 3 bases and J by 3 bases; unmatched bases: 1. The CDR3 is made up of 15 amino acids. CDR3 protein: CASSILAGGTDTQYF. In nucleotides, the CDR3 is TGTGCCAGTAGTATCCTAGCGGGAGGGACAGATACGCAGTATTTT.

The genes are TRBV6-1 and TRBJ1-3; 7 nucleotides line up with TRBD1. V was clipped by 1 base and J by 4 bases; unmatched bases: 7. The CDR3 has 16 amino acids. CDR1 and CDR2 from the germline V gene are MNHNS and SASEGT. CDR3 nucleotide sequence: TGTGCCAGCAGTGAAGGCGAGGGGGCGGGAGGAAACACCATATATTTT. Amino acid sequence: CASSEGEGAGGNTIYF.

This clone was observed a handful of times. V gene TRBV29-1 combines with J gene TRBJ1-1; D is uncertain. Per germline, CDR1 SQVTM and CDR2 ANQGSEA. V shed 3 bases and J shed 0 bases, with 8 bases lying between them. The CDR3 covers 13 residues. CDR3 loop: CSVDRQMNTEAFF. The CDR3 DNA sequence: TGCAGCGTTGACAGGCAGATGAACACTGAAGCTTTCTTT.

This sequence joins TRBV28 and TRBJ2-7; D is possibly TRBD2 (5 bases). Germline V lookup: CDR1 MDHEN, CDR2 SYDVKM. There are 15 residues in the CDR3. Between the trimmed V and J ends, which lost 4 bases and 3 bases, there was a span of 16 bases. The CDR3 reads CASSSLGVLVYEQYF. CDR3 DNA sequence: TGTGCCAGCAGTTCCCTCGGGGTGTTGGTCTACGAGCAGTACTTC.

The chain links TRBV7-9 to TRBJ1-5, with 12 nucleotides matching TRBD1. Germline values: CDR1 SEHNR, CDR2 FQNEAQ (reference sequence). CDR3 size: 15 residues. Losses at the gene ends were 5 bases for V and 7 bases for J; bases not matched to a gene: 6. In nucleotides, the CDR3 is TGTGCCAGCAGCCCAGGGACAGGGGGCGGGCAGCCCCAGCATTTT. Encoded protein: CASSPGTGGGQPQHF. The full variable domain, completed using reference TRBV7-9 and TRBJ1-5, is DTGVSQNPRHKITKRGQNVTFRCDPISEHNRLYWYRQTLGQGPEFLTYFQNEAQLEKSRLLSDRFSAERPKGSFSTLEIQRTEQGDSAMYLCASSPGTGGGQPQHFGDGTRLSIL.

The chain employs TRBV28 and TRBJ2-1, with 7 bases matching TRBD1. CDR1 MDHEN and CDR2 SYDVKM come from the germline V gene. CDR3 length equals 12 residues. V was pared by 5 bases and J by 14 bases, with 9 bases of the junction left unmatched. CDR3 DNA sequence: TGTGCCAGCAGTGATCCAACAGGGGCGAAGTTCTTC. Protein product: CASSDPTGAKFF.

The chain uses TRBV24-1 and TRBJ2-7; 8 bases align to TRBD1. Germline CDR1 KGHDR, CDR2 SFDVKD. The length of the CDR3 is 12 residues. V shed 6 bases, J shed 5 bases, and the junction held 2 bases outside the gene matches. CDR3 in amino acids: CATSRTGNEQYF. The CDR3 bases are TGTGCCACCAGTCGGACAGGGAACGAGCAGTACTTC.

V gene TRBV18 combines with J gene TRBJ2-1; TRBD2 aligns across 11 bases. The CDR3 length is 18 residues. The germline gives CDR1 KGHSH, CDR2 LQKENI. V lost 3 bases, J lost 3 bases, and 10 bases stayed unmatched. DNA for the CDR3: TGTGCCAGCTCACCGACCTCCACTAGCGGGAGCTACTACAATGAGCAGTTCTTC. The encoded protein is CASSPTSTSGSYYNEQFF.

This clone occurred once. The chain combines TRBV7-9 with TRBJ2-7; no clear D gene. V was clipped by 5 bases and J by 2 bases, with 22 bases between them. CDR3 length: 17 residues. Per germline, CDR1 SEHNR and CDR2 FQNEAQ (reference sequence). The CDR3 nucleotides read TGTGCCAGCAGCCGAACGGAGAGGCCGGTATCCGCCTACGAGCAGTACTTC. Translating it yields CASSRTERPVSAYEQYF.

V and J are TRBV6-5 and TRBJ1-1; 7 bases fit TRBD1. This CDR3 has 15 residues. V lost 6 bases to trimming and J lost 4 bases; unmatched junction nucleotides: 11. Germline V CDR1 and CDR2: MNHEY, SVGAGI. The CDR3 bases are TGTGCCAGCAGCCCGACAGGGCTGGGGAGCACTGAAGCTTTCTTT. Its protein product is CASSPTGLGSTEAFF.

The chain couples TRBV4-1 to TRBJ2-5; 14 bases are shared with TRBD2. Per germline, CDR1 MGHRA and CDR2 YSYEKL. The CDR3 extends over 19 amino acids. After removal of 4 bases from V and 5 bases from J, the junction contained 15 bases not matched to a gene. The CDR3 DNA reads as TGCGCCAGCAGCCGCCTACCACCGGGACTAGCGGGGGTGGAGGAGACCCAGTACTTC. Translated: CASSRLPPGLAGVEETQYF.

The gene calls are TRBV19 and TRBJ1-5, with 8 bases lining up with TRBD1. The CDR3 runs to 14 residues. Trimming at V came to 8 bases and at J to 6 bases, leaving 9 bases not matched to a gene. Germline-derived CDR1 and CDR2 are LNHDA and SQIVND (reference sequence). CDR3 sequence (DNA): TGTGCCAGTGGCGACAGGGGACGGGTTCAGCCCCAGCATTTT. Its protein product is CASGDRGRVQPQHF.